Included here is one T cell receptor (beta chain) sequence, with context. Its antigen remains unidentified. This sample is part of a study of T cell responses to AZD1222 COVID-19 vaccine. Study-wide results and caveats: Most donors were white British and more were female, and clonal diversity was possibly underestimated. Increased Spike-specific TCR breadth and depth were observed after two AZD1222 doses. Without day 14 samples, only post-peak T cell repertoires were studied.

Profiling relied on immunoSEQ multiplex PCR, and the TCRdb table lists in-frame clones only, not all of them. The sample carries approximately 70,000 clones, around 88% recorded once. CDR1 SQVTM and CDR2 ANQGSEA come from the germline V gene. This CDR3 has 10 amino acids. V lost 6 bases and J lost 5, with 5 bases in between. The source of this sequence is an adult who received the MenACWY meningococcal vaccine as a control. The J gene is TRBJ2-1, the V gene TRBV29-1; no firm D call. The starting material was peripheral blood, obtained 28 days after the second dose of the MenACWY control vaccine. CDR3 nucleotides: TGCAGCGTGGGCCACAATGAGCAGTTCTTC. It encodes CSVGHNEQFF.